This T cell receptor beta chain stems from a study of siplizumab effects on memory and regulatory T cells. Overall study results and limits: In the presence of siplizumab, alloreactive sequences traceable to unstimulated CD4+ memory cells were significantly reduced. A major contribution to the alloresponse seemed to be made by naive T cells, which seemed more diverse than memory cells. Proliferating CD4+ or CD8+ clones, roughly 80-97% of them, lacked an assignable naive or memory phenotype.

Looked up from germline, CDR1 is SGHAT and CDR2 is FQNNGV. Trimming removed 1 base from V and 5 bases from J, with 8 bases in between. This CDR3 has 14 residues. On this clone: As yet, its antigen is unknown.

Generated by immunoSEQ multiplex PCR, the TCRdb table keeps only in-frame clones and is missing some. The sample consists of about 110,000 clones, roughly 90% of them appearing once. The source material was CD4+ T cells sorted from blood. The sequence was obtained from a human donor in good health. V is TRBV11-2 and J is TRBJ2-2; D may be TRBD1 (5 bases). CDR3 in DNA: TGTGCCAGCAGCTTAGCTGCAGGGACCGGGGAGCTGTTTTTT. Protein sequence: CASSLAAGTGELFF.